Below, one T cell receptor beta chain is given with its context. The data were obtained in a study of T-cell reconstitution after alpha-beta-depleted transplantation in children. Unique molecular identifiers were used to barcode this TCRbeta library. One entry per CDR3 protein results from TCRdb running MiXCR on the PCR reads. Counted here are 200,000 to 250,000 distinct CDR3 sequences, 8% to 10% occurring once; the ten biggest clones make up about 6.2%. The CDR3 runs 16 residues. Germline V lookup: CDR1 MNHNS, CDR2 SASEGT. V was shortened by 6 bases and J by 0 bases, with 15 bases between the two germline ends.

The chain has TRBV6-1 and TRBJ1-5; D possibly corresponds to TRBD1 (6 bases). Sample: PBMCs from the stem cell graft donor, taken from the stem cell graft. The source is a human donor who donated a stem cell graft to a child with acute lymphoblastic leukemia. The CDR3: CASRDSPGGSNQPQHF. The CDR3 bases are TGTGCCAGCAGGGACAGCCCGGGTGGTAGCAATCAGCCCCAGCATTTT.